The next 18 T cell receptor beta chains were all read from a single sample in a study of early T cells in non-severe SARS-CoV-2 infection. One entry per CDR3 protein results from TCRdb running MiXCR on the 5' RACE reads. The profile shows 55,000 to 85,000 distinct CDR3 sequences, around 12% of them singletons. Sequenced input: whole blood. These receptors were taken from an adult who was a healthcare worker with PCR-confirmed SARS-CoV-2 infection or an uninfected control (not recorded which).

This clonotype was recorded many times. J is TRBJ1-2 and V is TRBV20-1; maybe TRBD1 (6 bases). The germline gives CDR1 DFQATT, CDR2 SNEGSKA (reference sequence). Trimming left V 0 bases short and J 4 bases short, with 12 bases between. The CDR3 is made up of 14 amino acids. CDR3 DNA sequence: TGCAGTGCTAGAGATTCGGCCAGGGGCTATGGCTACACCTTC. Its translation is CSARDSARGYGYTF.

This clonotype was detected many times. The chain links TRBV5-1 to TRBJ2-6; a weak D match, TRBD1 (6 bases). The germline V gene encodes CDR1 SGHRS and CDR2 YFSETQ. The CDR3 is 15 amino acids. V lost 2 bases and J 2 bases, leaving 8 bases between the germline ends. CDR3 protein: CASSFYRAGANVLTF. CDR3 DNA: TGCGCCAGCAGCTTCTACAGGGCTGGGGCCAACGTCCTGACTTTC.

At least ten counts were recorded for this clonotype. The V and J genes are TRBV19 and TRBJ2-6; D remains ambiguous. This CDR3 has 16 residues. V dropped 6 bases and J dropped 0 bases, with 12 bases sitting between them. Germline CDR1 LNHDA, CDR2 SQIVND (reference sequence). In DNA, the CDR3 is TGTGCCAGTAGAACGGCGCGGCTCTCTGGGGCCAACGTCCTGACTTTC. Protein: CASRTARLSGANVLTF.

The chain recombines TRBV20-1 with TRBJ2-1; 9 bases match TRBD1. The CDR3 is 15 residues long. Germline values: CDR1 DFQATT, CDR2 SNEGSKA (reference sequence). V shed 6 bases and J 5 bases; nucleotides not matched to a gene: 11. CDR3 in amino acids: CSATPGTGSHNEQFF. DNA for the CDR3: TGCAGTGCGACCCCCGGGACAGGGAGTCACAATGAGCAGTTCTTC.

There are a few counts of this clonotype. The chain has TRBV9 and TRBJ2-1; 11 nucleotides match TRBD2. Trimming removed 6 bases from V and 5 bases from J; junction bases left unmatched: 4. The germline gives CDR1 SGDLS, CDR2 YYNGEE. This CDR3 is built from 14 residues. The CDR3 is CASTQTSGNNEQFF. Here the CDR3 DNA reads TGTGCCAGCACACAGACTAGCGGGAACAATGAGCAGTTCTTC.

The DNA for the CDR3 is TGTGCCAGCAGCCCCCGACAGACCCCCTACGAGCAGTACTTC. Amino acids: CASSPRQTPYEQYF. The chain is built from TRBV9 and TRBJ2-7, with D possibly TRBD1 on 5 matching bases. The V end lost 4 bases, the J end lost 2 bases, and 13 bases lay between the germline ends. This CDR3 has 14 amino acids. The V gene's germline CDR1 is SGDLS and CDR2 YYNGEE.

In its sample, this clonotype was seen a few times. The gene calls are TRBV7-9 and TRBJ2-7; 8 bases are shared with TRBD1. The CDR3 covers 14 residues. V lost 4 bases to trimming and J lost 7 bases; unmatched junction nucleotides: 9. Germline CDR1 and CDR2: SEHNR and FQNEAQ (reference sequence). The CDR3 DNA reads as TGTGCCAGCAGCTCCCGACAGGGGATCTCAGAGCAGTACTTC. Encoded protein: CASSSRQGISEQYF.

The V call is TRBV20-1, the J call TRBJ2-1; 9 bases map to TRBD2. V lost 0 bases and J lost 9; bases outside the gene matches: 12. The germline V gene encodes CDR1 DFQATT and CDR2 SNEGSKA (reference sequence). The CDR3 has 16 residues. This chain's CDR3 is CSARDLAGSQGGEQFF. As DNA, the CDR3 is TGCAGTGCTAGAGATCTAGCGGGGTCTCAGGGGGGTGAGCAGTTCTTC.

The sample holds many counts of this clonotype. The chain employs TRBV7-9 and TRBJ2-7; D uncertain. V was cut by 1 base and J by 2 bases, with 9 bases left in between. The germline V gene has CDR1 SEHNR and CDR2 FQNEAQ (reference sequence). This CDR3 is built from 14 residues. This CDR3 is CASSLVASTYEQYF. CDR3 in DNA: TGTGCCAGCAGCTTAGTTGCTTCAACCTACGAGCAGTACTTC.

This clonotype has a handful of counts. V and J are TRBV12-3 or TRBV12-4 and TRBJ2-7; 7 nucleotides agree with TRBD1. This CDR3 spans 14 amino acids. Trimming took 7 bases from V and 3 from J; bases not matched to a gene: 9. CDR3 amino acids: CASTPDRIHYEQYF. The CDR3 DNA reads as TGTGCCAGCACCCCGGACAGGATCCACTACGAGCAGTACTTC.

This clonotype was seen ten or more times. The rearrangement links TRBV30 to TRBJ1-1, with 10 nucleotides matching TRBD1. Germline V CDR1 and CDR2: GTSNPN, SVGIG (reference sequence). V gave up 5 bases and J gave up 4 bases; unmatched junction bases: 4. The CDR3 is 13 residues long. The CDR3 sequence is CAWERTGGTEAFF. CDR3 nucleotide sequence: TGTGCCTGGGAGCGGACAGGGGGCACTGAAGCTTTCTTT. The variable domain in full, with the rest retrieved from reference TRBV30 and TRBJ1-1, is SQTIHQWPATLVQPVGSPLSLECTVEGTSNPNLYWYRQAAGRGLQLLFYSVGIGQISSEVPQNLSASRPQDRQFILSSKKLLLSDSGFYLCAWERTGGTEAFFGQGTRLTVV.

This clonotype was detected ten times or more. The chain joins TRBV7-8 to TRBJ2-1, with TRBD2 matching over 8 bases. Germline CDR1 reads SGHVS; CDR2 reads FQNEAQ. This CDR3 comprises 15 residues. After removal of 5 bases from V and 2 bases from J, the junction contained 5 bases not matched to a gene. CDR3 bases: TGTGCCAGCAGCGAGAGCGGGAGAGCCTACAATGAGCAGTTCTTC. Protein: CASSESGRAYNEQFF.

The J gene is TRBJ2-5, the V gene TRBV7-9, with D unresolved. Between the trimmed V and J ends, which lost 5 bases and 5 bases, there was a span of 12 bases. Germline V gene lookup returns CDR1 SEHNR and CDR2 FQNEAQ (reference sequence). The CDR3 contains 13 residues. CDR3 sequence reads: CASSPGGMETQYF. As DNA, the CDR3 is TGTGCCAGCAGCCCCGGTGGCATGGAGACCCAGTACTTC.

This clonotype has at least ten counts. V is TRBV12-3 or TRBV12-4 and J is TRBJ2-2, with D unresolved. Trimming pared 7 bases from V and 4 bases from J, leaving 22 bases between. CDR3 size: 17 residues. Here the CDR3 reads CASNPPSWGSGTGELFF. CDR3 bases: TGTGCCAGCAACCCTCCCTCTTGGGGTTCGGGCACCGGGGAGCTGTTTTTT.

This clonotype was seen a handful of times. V is TRBV6-1 and J is TRBJ1-1, with no clear D. V lost 2 bases to trimming and J lost 11 bases, with 15 bases between them. In germline, CDR1 is MNHNS, CDR2 SASEGT. The CDR3 extends over 13 amino acids. CDR3 nucleotides: TGTGCCAGCAGTGAAAGGGAGCATGGCATCGCTTTCTTT. Translating gives CASSEREHGIAFF.

V gene TRBV12-5 combines with J gene TRBJ1-2; tentatively, D is TRBD1 (5 bases). The CDR3 sequence is 13 residues long. Per the germline V gene, CDR1 is LGHNT and CDR2 is FRNRAP. V lost 5 bases and J lost 5, with 12 bases in between. This chain's CDR3 is CASGPGTAYGYTF. CDR3 sequence (DNA): TGTGCTAGTGGTCCCGGGACCGCGTATGGCTACACCTTC.

The table lists this clonotype with many counts. V usage is TRBV12-3 or TRBV12-4 and J usage is TRBJ2-2, with D possibly matching TRBD1 (6 bases). V dropped 7 bases and J dropped 6 bases, with 9 bases sitting between them. There are 12 residues in the CDR3. The CDR3 DNA reads as TGTGCCAGCACCGCAGGGGCCGGGGAGCTGTTTTTT. It encodes CASTAGAGELFF.

This clonotype was picked up a small number of times. The chain links TRBV19 to TRBJ2-1; possible D gene TRBD2, 6 bases. V lost 10 bases, J lost 0 bases, and 19 bases lay in between. Germline V gene sequence: CDR1 LNHDA, CDR2 SQIVND (reference sequence). The CDR3 runs 16 residues. The CDR3 sequence is CATARRDGSSYNEQFF. The CDR3 DNA reads TGTGCCACCGCAAGGAGGGACGGGAGCTCCTACAATGAGCAGTTCTTC.